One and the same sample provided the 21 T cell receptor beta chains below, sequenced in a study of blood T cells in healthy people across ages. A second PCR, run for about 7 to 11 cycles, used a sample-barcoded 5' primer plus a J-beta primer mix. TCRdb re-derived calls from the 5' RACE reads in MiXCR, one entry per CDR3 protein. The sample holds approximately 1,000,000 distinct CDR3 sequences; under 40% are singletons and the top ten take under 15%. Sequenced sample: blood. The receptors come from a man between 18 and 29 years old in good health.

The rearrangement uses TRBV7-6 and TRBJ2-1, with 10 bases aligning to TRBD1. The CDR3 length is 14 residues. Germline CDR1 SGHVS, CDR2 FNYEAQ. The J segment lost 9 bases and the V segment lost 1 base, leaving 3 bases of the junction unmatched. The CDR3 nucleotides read TGTGCCAGCAGCTTAGTGACAGGGGGCTCTGAGCAGTTCTTC. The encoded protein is CASSLVTGGSEQFF.

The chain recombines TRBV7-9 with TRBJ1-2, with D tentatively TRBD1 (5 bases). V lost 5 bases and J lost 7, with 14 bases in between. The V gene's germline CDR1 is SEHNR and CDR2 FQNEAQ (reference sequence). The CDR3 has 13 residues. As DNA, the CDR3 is TGTGCCAGCAGCGTTCTGGACGGGGGTGGCTACACCTTC. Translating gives CASSVLDGGGYTF.

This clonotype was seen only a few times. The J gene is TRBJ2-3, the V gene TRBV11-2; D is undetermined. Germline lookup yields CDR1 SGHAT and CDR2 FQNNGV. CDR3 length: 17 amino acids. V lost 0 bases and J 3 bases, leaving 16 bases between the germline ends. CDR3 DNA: TGTGCCAGCAGCTTAGACCGAGGCAGCGACGGGACAGATACGCAGTATTTT. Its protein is CASSLDRGSDGTDTQYF.

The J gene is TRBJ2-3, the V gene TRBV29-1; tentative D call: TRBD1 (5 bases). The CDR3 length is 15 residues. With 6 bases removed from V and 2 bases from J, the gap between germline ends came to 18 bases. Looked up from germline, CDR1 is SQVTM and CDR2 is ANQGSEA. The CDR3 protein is CSVSGRGSNTDTQYF. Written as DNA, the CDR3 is TGCAGCGTCTCAGGAAGGGGATCCAACACAGATACGCAGTATTTT.

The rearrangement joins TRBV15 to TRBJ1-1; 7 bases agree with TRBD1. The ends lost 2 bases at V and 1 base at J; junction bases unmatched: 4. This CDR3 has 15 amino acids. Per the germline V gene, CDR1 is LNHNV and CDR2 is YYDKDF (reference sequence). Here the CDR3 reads CATSRSRQGNTEAFF. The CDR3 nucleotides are TGTGCCACCAGCAGATCCAGACAGGGGAACACTGAAGCTTTCTTT.

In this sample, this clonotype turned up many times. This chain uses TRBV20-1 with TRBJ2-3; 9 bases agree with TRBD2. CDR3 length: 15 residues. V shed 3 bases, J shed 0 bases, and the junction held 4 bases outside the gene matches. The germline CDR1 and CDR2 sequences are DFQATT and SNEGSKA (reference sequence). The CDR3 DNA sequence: TGCAGTGCTAGGGATACTAGCGGGAGCACAGATACGCAGTATTTT. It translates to CSARDTSGSTDTQYF.

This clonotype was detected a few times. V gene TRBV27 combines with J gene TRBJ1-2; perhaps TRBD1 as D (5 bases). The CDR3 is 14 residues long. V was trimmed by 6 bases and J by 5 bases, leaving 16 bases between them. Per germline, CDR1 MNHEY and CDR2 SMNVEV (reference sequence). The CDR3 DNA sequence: TGTGCCAGCAGAGGGGAAGACGGACTATATGGCTACACCTTC. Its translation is CASRGEDGLYGYTF.

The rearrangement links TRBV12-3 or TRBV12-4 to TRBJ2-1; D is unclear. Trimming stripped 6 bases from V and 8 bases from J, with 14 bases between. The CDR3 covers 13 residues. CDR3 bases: TGTGCCAGCAGAAAATTTCAGTCGGATGAGCAGTTCTTC. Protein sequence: CASRKFQSDEQFF.

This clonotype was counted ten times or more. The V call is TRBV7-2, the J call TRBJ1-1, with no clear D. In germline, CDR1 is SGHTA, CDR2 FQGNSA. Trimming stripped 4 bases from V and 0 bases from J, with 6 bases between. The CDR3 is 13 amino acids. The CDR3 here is CASSSQMNTEAFF. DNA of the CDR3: TGTGCCAGCAGCTCCCAGATGAACACTGAAGCTTTCTTT.

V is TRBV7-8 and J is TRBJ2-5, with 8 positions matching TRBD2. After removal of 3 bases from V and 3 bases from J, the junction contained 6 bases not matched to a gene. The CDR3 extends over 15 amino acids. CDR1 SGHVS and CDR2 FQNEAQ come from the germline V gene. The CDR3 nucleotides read TGTGCCAGCAGCTTTAACGGGGGGGCCGAAGAGACCCAGTACTTC. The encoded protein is CASSFNGGAEETQYF.

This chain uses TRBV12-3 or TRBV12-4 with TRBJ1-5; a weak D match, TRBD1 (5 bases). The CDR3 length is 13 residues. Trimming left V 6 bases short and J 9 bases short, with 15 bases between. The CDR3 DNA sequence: TGTGCCAGCAGCCCCGGACACCCCTTGCCCCAGCATTTT. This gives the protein CASSPGHPLPQHF.

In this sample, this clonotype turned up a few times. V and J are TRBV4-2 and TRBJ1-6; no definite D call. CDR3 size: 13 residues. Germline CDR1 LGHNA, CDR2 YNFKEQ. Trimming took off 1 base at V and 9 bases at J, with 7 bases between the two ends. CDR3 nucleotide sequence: TGTGCCAGCAGCCAAGCGGGTCGTTCACCCCTCCACTTT. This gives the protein CASSQAGRSPLHF.

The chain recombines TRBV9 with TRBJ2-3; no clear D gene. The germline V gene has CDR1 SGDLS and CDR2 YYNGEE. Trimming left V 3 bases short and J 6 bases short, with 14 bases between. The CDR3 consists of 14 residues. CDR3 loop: CASSADPSGDTQYF. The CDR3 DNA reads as TGTGCCAGCAGCGCAGATCCATCCGGGGATACGCAGTATTTT.

CDR3 DNA: TGTGCCAGCAGTTTGACTAGCTTAGGCACAGATACGCAGTATTTT. Protein product: CASSLTSLGTDTQYF. The chain recombines TRBV12-3 or TRBV12-4 with TRBJ2-3, with TRBD2 matching 7 bases. The CDR3 spans 15 residues. Trimming at V came to 3 bases and at J to 1 base, leaving 4 bases not matched to a gene.

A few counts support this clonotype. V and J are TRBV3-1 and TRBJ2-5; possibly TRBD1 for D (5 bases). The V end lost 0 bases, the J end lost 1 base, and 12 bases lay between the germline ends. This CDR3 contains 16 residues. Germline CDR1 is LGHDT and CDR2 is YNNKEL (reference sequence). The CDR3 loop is CASSQDGGHPQETQYF. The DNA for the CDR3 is TGTGCCAGCAGCCAAGACGGCGGACACCCCCAAGAGACCCAGTACTTC.

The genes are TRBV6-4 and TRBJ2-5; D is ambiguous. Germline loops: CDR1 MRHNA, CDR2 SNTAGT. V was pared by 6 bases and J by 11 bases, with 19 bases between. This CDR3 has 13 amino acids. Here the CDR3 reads CASSERRYNEQYF. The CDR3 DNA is TGTGCCAGCAGCGAGCGACGGTACAATGAGCAGTACTTC.

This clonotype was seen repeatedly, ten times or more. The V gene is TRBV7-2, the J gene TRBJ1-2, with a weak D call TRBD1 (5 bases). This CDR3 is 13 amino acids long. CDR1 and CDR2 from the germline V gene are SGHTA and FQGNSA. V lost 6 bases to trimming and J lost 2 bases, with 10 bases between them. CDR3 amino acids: CASSKDRNYGYTF. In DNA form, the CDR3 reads TGTGCCAGCAGTAAAGACAGAAACTATGGCTACACCTTC.

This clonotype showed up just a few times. CDR3 residues: CASSLEGDDTEAFF. Written as DNA, the CDR3 is TGCGCCAGCAGCTTGGAGGGAGACGACACTGAAGCTTTCTTT. The chain is built from TRBV5-1 and TRBJ1-1, with D uncertain. CDR1 SGHRS and CDR2 YFSETQ come from the germline V gene. The CDR3 is 14 residues long. V was pared by 0 bases and J by 3 bases, with 9 bases between.

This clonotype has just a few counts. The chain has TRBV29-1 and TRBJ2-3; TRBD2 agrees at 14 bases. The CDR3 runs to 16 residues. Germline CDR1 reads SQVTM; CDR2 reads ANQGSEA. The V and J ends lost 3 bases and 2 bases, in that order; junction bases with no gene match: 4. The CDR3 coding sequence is TGCAGCGTTGAGGGACTAGCGGGGGATTACACAGATACGCAGTATTTT. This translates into CSVEGLAGDYTDTQYF.

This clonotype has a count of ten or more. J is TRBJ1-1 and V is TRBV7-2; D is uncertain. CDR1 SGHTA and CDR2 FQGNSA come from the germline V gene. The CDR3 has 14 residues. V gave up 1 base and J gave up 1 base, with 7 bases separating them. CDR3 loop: CASSLDGSNTEAFF. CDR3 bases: TGTGCCAGCAGCTTAGACGGGTCGAACACTGAAGCTTTCTTT.

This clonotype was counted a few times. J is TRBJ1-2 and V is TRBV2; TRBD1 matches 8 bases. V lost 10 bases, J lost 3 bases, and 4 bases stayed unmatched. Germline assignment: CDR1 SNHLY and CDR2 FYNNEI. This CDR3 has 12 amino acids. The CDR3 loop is CATPTGDYGYTF. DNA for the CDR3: TGTGCCACCCCGACAGGGGACTATGGCTACACCTTC.